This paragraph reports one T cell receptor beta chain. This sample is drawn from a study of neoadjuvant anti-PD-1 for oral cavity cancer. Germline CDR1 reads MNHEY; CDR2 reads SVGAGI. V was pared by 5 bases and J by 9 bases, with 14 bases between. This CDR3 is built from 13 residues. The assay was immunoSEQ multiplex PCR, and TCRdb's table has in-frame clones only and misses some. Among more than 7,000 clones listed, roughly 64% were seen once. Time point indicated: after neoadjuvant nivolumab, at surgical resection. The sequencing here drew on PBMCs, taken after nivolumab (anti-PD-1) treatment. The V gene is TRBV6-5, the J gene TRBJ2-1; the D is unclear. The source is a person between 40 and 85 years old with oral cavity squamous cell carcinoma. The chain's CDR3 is CASSASRPGEQFF. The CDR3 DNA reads TGTGCCAGCAGTGCGTCACGACCGGGTGAGCAGTTCTTC.